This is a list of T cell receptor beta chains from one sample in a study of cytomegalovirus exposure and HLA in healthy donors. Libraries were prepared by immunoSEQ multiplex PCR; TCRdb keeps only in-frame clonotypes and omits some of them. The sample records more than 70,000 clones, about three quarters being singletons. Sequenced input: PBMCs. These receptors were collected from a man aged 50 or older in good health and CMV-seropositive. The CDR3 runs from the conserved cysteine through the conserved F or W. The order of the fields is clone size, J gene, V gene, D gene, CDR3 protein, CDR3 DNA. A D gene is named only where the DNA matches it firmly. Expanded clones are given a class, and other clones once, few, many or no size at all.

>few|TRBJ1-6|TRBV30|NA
CAWMAGDPRNSPLHF
TGTGCCTGGATGGCCGGTGATCCTAGGAATTCACCCCTCCACTTT
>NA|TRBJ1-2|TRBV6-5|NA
CASKTWVGQGNGYTF
TGTGCCAGTAAAACCTGGGTCGGCCAGGGCAATGGCTACACCTTC
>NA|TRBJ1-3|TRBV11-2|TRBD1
CASSLGGTGVNTIYF
TGTGCCAGCAGCTTAGGAGGGACAGGGGTGAACACCATATATTTT
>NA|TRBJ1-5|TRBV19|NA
CASSSNGYSNQPQHF
TGTGCCAGTAGTTCCAACGGTTATAGCAATCAGCCCCAGCATTTT
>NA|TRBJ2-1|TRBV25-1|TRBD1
CASSESGTGNNEQFF
TGTGCCAGCAGTGAATCCGGGACAGGGAATAATGAGCAGTTCTTC
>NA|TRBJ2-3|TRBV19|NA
CASSDGGTDTQYF
TGTGCCAGTAGTGACGGGGGCACAGATACGCAGTATTTT
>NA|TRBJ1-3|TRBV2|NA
CASSAGDPGNTIYF
TGTGCCAGCAGTGCAGGGGATCCTGGAAACACCATATATTTT
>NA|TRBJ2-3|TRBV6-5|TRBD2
CANSYGWRETQYF
TGTGCCAACAGTTACGGTTGGCGGGAGACGCAGTATTTT
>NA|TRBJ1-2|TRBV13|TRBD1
CASSLGRTGYGYTF
TGTGCCAGCAGCTTAGGCAGGACAGGGTATGGCTACACCTTC
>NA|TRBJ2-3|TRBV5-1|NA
CASSQRVITDTQYF
TGCGCCAGCAGCCAGAGGGTCATTACAGATACGCAGTATTTT
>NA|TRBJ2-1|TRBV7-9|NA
CASSSQGLVTEQFF
TGTGCCAGCAGCTCCCAGGGACTCGTGACTGAGCAGTTCTTC
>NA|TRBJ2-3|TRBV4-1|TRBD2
CASSQEGLAGVGAPTDTQYF
TGCGCCAGCAGCCAAGAAGGGCTAGCGGGAGTGGGGGCCCCCACAGATACGCAGTATTTT
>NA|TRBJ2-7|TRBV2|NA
CASQLLDEQYF
TGTGCCAGCCAGCTTCTAGACGAGCAGTACTTC
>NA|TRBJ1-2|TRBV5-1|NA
CASSLARPGDNYGYTF
TGCGCCAGCAGCTTGGCCCGGCCAGGGGATAACTATGGCTACACCTTC
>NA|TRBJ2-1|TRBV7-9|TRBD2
CSSSLAGTSFDHEQFF
TGTTCCAGCAGCTTAGCCGGGACTAGTTTCGACCATGAGCAGTTCTTC
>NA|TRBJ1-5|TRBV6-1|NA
CASSKQVNQPQHF
TGTGCCAGCAGTAAACAGGTGAATCAGCCCCAGCATTTT
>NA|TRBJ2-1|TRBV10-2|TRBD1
CASIPPGQSNEQFF
TGCGCCAGCATTCCACCGGGACAGAGCAATGAGCAGTTCTTC
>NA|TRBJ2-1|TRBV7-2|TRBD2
CASSLSSGNHNEQFF
TGTGCCAGCAGCTTATCTAGCGGGAACCACAATGAGCAGTTCTTC
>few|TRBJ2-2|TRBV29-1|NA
CSVGAGRDHPTGELFF
TGCAGCGTTGGAGCGGGCAGGGACCATCCCACCGGGGAGCTGTTTTTT
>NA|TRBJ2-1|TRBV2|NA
CASSAELLGSYNEQFF
TGTGCCAGCAGTGCGGAACTATTGGGCTCCTACAATGAGCAGTTCTTC
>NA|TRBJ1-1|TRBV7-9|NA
CASSPQTVNTEAFF
TGTGCCAGCAGCCCCCAGACAGTGAACACTGAAGCTTTCTTT
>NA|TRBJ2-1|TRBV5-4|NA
CASSSRQATHNEQFF
TGTGCCAGCAGCTCACGACAAGCCACACACAATGAGCAGTTCTTC
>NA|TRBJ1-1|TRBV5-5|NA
CASSLVSEISGTEAFF
TGTGCCAGCAGCTTGGTGTCAGAAATATCGGGGACTGAAGCTTTCTTT
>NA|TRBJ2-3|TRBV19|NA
CASSISQGAADTQYF
TGTGCCAGTAGTATTTCACAGGGCGCGGCAGATACGCAGTATTTT
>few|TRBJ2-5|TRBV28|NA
CASSSIPRGVRETQYF
TGTGCCAGCAGTTCCATCCCCAGGGGTGTGAGAGAGACCCAGTACTTC
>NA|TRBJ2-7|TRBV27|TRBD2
CASSVSSLAASTKQYF
TGTGCCAGCAGTGTCTCCTCACTAGCGGCCTCCACCAAGCAGTACTTC
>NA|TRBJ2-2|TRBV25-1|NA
CASSESRAGTGELFF
TGTGCCAGCAGTGAATCACGGGCGGGCACCGGGGAGCTGTTTTTT
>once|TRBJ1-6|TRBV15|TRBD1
CATSSGGTGGFSPLHF
TGTGCCACCAGCAGCGGTGGGACAGGGGGTTTTTCACCCCTCCACTTT
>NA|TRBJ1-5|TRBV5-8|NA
CASSRGGGNQPQHF
TGTGCCAGCAGCCGGGGGGGCGGCAATCAGCCCCAGCATTTT
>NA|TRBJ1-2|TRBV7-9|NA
CSSSARQENGYTF
TGTTCCAGCAGCGCCCGACAGGAGAATGGCTACACCTTC
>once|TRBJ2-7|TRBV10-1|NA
CASFGGVSYEQYF
TGCGCCAGTTTCGGGGGAGTCTCCTACGAGCAGTACTTC
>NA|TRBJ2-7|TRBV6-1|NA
CASRGDLLYEQYF
TGTGCCAGCAGAGGGGACTTGTTGTACGAGCAGTACTTC
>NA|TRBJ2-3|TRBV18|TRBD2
CASSSLPGDSGRGGTDTQYF
TGTGCCAGCTCATCCCTCCCCGGGGATAGCGGGAGAGGAGGCACAGATACGCAGTATTTT
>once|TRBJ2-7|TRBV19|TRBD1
CASSRPGQTYEQYF
TGTGCCAGTAGTAGGCCGGGACAGACCTACGAGCAGTACTTC
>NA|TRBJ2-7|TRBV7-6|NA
CASSSQRQGPEQYF
TGTGCCAGCAGCTCACAGCGGCAGGGGCCCGAGCAGTACTTC
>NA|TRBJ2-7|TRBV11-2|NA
CASSLILAQGGDYEQYF
TGTGCCAGCAGCTTGATCCTCGCTCAGGGGGGAGACTACGAGCAGTACTTC
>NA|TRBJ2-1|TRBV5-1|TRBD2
CASSLSSGRSGPYNEQFF
TGCGCCAGCAGCTTGTCTAGCGGGAGATCGGGTCCCTACAATGAGCAGTTCTTC
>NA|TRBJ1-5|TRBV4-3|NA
CASSQDEGVRPQHF
TGCGCCAGCAGCCAAGATGAGGGGGTCCGGCCCCAGCATTTT
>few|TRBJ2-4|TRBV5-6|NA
CASSFYLDRAKNIQYF
TGTGCCAGCAGCTTCTACTTGGACAGAGCAAAAAACATTCAGTACTTC
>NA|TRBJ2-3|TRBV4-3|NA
CASSQDTSTDTQYF
TGCGCCAGCAGCCAGGACACTAGCACAGATACGCAGTATTTT
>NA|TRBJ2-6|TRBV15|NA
CATSRASSGANGLTF
TGTGCCACCAGCAGAGCAAGCTCTGGGGCCAACGGCCTGACTTTC
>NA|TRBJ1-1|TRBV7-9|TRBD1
CASSSGQGSTEAFF
TGTGCCAGCAGCTCGGGACAGGGTAGCACTGAAGCTTTCTTT
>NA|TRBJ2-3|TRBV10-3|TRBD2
CAISETSGTSTDTQYF
TGTGCCATCAGTGAGACTAGCGGGACTAGCACAGATACGCAGTATTTT
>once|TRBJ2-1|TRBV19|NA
CASSNAPYPNEQFF
TGTGCCAGTAGTAATGCCCCCTACCCCAATGAGCAGTTCTTC
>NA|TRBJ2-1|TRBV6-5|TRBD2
CASSSAGAPEEQFF
TGTGCCAGCAGCTCCGCGGGAGCCCCAGAGGAGCAGTTCTTC
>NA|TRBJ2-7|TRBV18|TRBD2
CASSPGTTSYEQYF
TGTGCCAGCTCTCCCGGGACTACATCCTACGAGCAGTACTTC
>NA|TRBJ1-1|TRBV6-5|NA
CASTAGNTEAFF
TGTGCCAGCACGGCAGGGAACACTGAAGCTTTCTTT
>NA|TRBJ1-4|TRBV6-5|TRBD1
CASREGAKEKLFF
TGTGCCAGCAGAGAGGGGGCGAAGGAAAAACTGTTTTTT
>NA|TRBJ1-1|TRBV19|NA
CASSIGTESMNTEAFF
TGTGCCAGTAGTATAGGGACAGAGAGCATGAACACTGAAGCTTTCTTT
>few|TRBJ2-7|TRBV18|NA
CASSPREQIYEQYF
TGTGCCAGCTCACCAAGGGAGCAGATCTACGAGCAGTACTTC
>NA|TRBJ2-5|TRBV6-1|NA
CASSEQPRHQETQYF
TGTGCCAGCAGTGAACAACCTAGACACCAAGAGACCCAGTACTTC
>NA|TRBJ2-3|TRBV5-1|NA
CASSLTGKSTDTQYF
TGCGCCAGCAGCTTGACAGGGAAAAGCACAGATACGCAGTATTTT